Presented here are 5 T cell receptor beta chains from one specimen sequenced in a study of T cells after yellow fever vaccination. TCRdb re-called the 5' RACE reads with MiXCR, one entry per CDR3 protein. The sample holds 500,000 to 650,000 distinct CDR3 sequences; less than 20% are singletons and the top ten take roughly 17%. The source material was PBMCs, sampled about 5 days after the first yellow fever vaccination. These receptors all come from a man aged 18 to 30 who received the YFV17D yellow fever vaccine.

This chain links TRBV7-2 with TRBJ1-1, with unresolved D. The germline V gene encodes CDR1 SGHTA and CDR2 FQGNSA. V lost 6 bases, J lost 2 bases, and 10 bases lay in between. The length of the CDR3 is 13 residues. CDR3 in amino acids: CASRFSPNTEAFF. The CDR3 DNA reads TGTGCCAGCAGATTCTCGCCTAACACTGAAGCTTTCTTT.

This sequence joins TRBV25-1 and TRBJ1-2; D is perhaps TRBD1 (6 bases). The CDR3 has 16 amino acids. Germline V CDR1 and CDR2: MGHDK, SYGVNS. With 6 bases removed from V and 8 bases from J, the gap between germline ends came to 25 bases. The CDR3 bases are TGTGCCAGCAGACCCCCCGGGGTTGGGGGCACGGGGGGCTACACCTTC. It translates to CASRPPGVGGTGGYTF.

This chain joins TRBV4-3 and TRBJ1-2; 10 bases match TRBD1. The CDR3 has 15 residues. Trimming removed 4 bases from V and 3 bases from J; junction bases left unmatched: 5. CDR1 and CDR2 (germline): LGHNA, YSLEER. CDR3 bases: TGCGCCAGCAGCCCTCGACAGGGGGCCTACTATGGCTACACCTTC. Protein: CASSPRQGAYYGYTF.

This clonotype was seen a few times. The chain couples TRBV4-1 to TRBJ2-2, with D uncertain. The ends were cut back, 1 base at V and 4 bases at J, with 10 bases in the middle. Per germline, CDR1 MGHRA and CDR2 YSYEKL. The CDR3 has 15 residues. DNA of the CDR3: TGCGCCAGCAGCCAAGTTACAGCGACCACCGGGGAGCTGTTTTTT. It codes for CASSQVTATTGELFF.

V gene TRBV5-6 combines with J gene TRBJ1-6; D is unclear. Germline V gene data show CDR1 as SGHDT and CDR2 as YYEEEE. This CDR3 comprises 14 residues. Trimming took 0 bases from V and 10 from J, leaving 11 bases between them. The CDR3 nucleotides read TGTGCCAGCAGCTTGGCCGGGGTAGGGTCACCCCTCCACTTT. Translated: CASSLAGVGSPLHF.